This is a list of T cell receptor beta chains from one sample in a study of cytomegalovirus exposure and HLA in healthy donors. This table comes from immunoSEQ multiplex PCR, and its TCRdb copy is limited to in-frame clones, with some not included. This sample has under 150,000 clones; roughly 9.9% occur once, and the top ten carry 3%. Sequenced: PBMCs. The receptor set was obtained from a man younger than 45 in good health and CMV-seronegative. Both conserved end residues are part of each CDR3. D genes are given only for firm matches. The listing skips clone size in some rows; elsewhere it reads once, few, many or a size class.

size,J,V,D,CDR3,DNA
few,TRBJ2-1,TRBV11-2,TRBD2,CASSLGLAGNNEQFF,TGTGCCAGCAGCTTGGGACTAGCGGGGAACAATGAGCAGTTCTTC
few,TRBJ1-4,TRBV2,TRBD1,CASRPGQGAREKLFF,TGTGCCAGCAGGCCGGGACAGGGGGCGCGGGAAAAACTGTTTTTT
few,TRBJ2-7,TRBV6-6,-,CASSYGGTGSHEQYF,TGTGCCAGCAGTTACGGCGGGACTGGATCCCACGAGCAGTACTTC
few,TRBJ2-2,TRBV27,TRBD2,CASSQTGGLTGELFF,TGTGCCAGCAGCCAGACGGGGGGGCTTACCGGGGAGCTGTTTTTT
few,TRBJ2-7,TRBV4-2,TRBD2,CASSELAGVSSYEQYF,TGTGCCAGCAGCGAGCTAGCGGGAGTGTCCTCCTACGAGCAGTACTTC
few,TRBJ2-7,TRBV9,-,CASSAGDTSYEQYF,TGTGCCAGCAGCGCTGGGGACACCTCCTACGAGCAGTACTTC
-,TRBJ1-1,TRBV11-2,-,CASSLTGTEAFF,TGTGCCAGCAGCTTAACGGGCACTGAAGCTTTCTTT
-,TRBJ1-1,TRBV6-5,-,CASTPPGGTEAFF,TGTGCCAGCACTCCCCCGGGGGGCACTGAAGCTTTCTTT
-,TRBJ2-7,TRBV25-1,TRBD1,CASSGDRPSYEQYF,TGTGCCAGCAGTGGGGACAGGCCTTCCTACGAGCAGTACTTC
few,TRBJ1-2,TRBV6-5,TRBD1,CASSRQGNYGYTF,TGTGCCAGCAGTCGACAGGGAAACTATGGCTACACCTTC
-,TRBJ1-5,TRBV5-6,-,CASSSTGTPVLSSNQPQHF,TGTGCCAGCAGCAGTACGGGGACTCCGGTACTTTCGAGCAATCAGCCCCAGCATTTT
-,TRBJ2-1,TRBV9,-,CASSVGDSWGNEQFF,TGTGCCAGCAGCGTAGGGGACTCCTGGGGCAATGAGCAGTTCTTC
-,TRBJ1-1,TRBV2,-,CASKEDRRTVEAFF,TGTGCCAGCAAAGAGGATCGCCGGACAGTTGAAGCTTTCTTT
-,TRBJ1-3,TRBV7-2,-,CASSLVQQGSGNNIYF,TGTGCCAGCAGCTTAGTACAACAGGGCTCTGGAAACAACATATATTTT
-,TRBJ1-2,TRBV14,-,CASSQVPGYGYTF,TGTGCCAGCAGCCAAGTCCCGGGCTATGGCTACACCTTC
few,TRBJ2-7,TRBV11-2,TRBD2,CASSPFLAGSYEQYF,TGTGCCAGCAGCCCCTTCTTAGCGGGATCCTACGAGCAGTACTTC